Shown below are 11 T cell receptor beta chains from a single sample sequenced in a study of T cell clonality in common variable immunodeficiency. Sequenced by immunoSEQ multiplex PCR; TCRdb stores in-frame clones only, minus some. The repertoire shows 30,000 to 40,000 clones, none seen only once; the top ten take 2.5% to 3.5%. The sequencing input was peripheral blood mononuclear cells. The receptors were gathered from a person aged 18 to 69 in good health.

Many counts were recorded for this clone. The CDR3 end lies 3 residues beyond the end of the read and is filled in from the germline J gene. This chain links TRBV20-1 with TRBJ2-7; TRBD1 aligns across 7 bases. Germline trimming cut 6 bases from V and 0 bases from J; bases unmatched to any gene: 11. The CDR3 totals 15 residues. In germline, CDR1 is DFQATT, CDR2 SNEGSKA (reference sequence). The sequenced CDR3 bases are TGCAGTGCCCTGCGTAGGGACAGACCCTCCTACGAG. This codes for CSALRRDRPSYE. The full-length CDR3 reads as CSALRRDRPSYEQYF.

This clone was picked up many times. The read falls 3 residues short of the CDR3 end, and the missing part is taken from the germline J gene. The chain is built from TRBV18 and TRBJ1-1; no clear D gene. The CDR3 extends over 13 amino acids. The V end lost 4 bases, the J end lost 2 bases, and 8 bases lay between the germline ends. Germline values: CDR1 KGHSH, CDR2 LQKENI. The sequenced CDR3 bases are TGTGCCAGCTCACTAGGGCTAAACACTGAA. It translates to CASSLGLNTE. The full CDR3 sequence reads CASSLGLNTEAFF. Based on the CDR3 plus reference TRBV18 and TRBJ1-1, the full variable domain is NAGVMQNPRHLVRRRGQEARLRCSPMKGHSHVYWYRQLPEEGLKFMVYLQKENIIDESGMPKERFSAEFPKEGPSILRIQQVVRGDSAAYFCASSLGLNTEAFFGQGTRLTVV.

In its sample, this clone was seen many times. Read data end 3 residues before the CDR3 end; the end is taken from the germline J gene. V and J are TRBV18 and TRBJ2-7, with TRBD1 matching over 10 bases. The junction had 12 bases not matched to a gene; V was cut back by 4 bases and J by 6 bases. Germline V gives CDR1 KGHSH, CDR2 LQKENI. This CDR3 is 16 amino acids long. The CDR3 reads CASSLGGTGVPVEQYF. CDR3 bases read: TGTGCCAGCTCACTCGGCGGGACAGGGGTCCCAGTCGAG.

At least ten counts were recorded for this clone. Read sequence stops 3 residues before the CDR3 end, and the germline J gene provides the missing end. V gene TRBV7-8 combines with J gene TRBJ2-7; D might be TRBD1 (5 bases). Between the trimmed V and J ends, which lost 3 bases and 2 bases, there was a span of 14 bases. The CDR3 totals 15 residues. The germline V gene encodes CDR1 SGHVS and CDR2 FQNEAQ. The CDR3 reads CASSFQGMITYEQYF. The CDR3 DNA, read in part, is TGTGCCAGCAGCTTTCAGGGAATGATCACCTACGAG.

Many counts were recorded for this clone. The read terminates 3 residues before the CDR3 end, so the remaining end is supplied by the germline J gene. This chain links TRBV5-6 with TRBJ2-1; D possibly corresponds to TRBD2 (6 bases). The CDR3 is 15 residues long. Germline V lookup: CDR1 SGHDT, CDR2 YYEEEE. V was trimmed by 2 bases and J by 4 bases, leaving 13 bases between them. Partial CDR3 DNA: TGTGCCAGCAGCTTAGGTAGCGGAGGTTACAATGAG. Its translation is CASSLGSGGYNE. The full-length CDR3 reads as CASSLGSGGYNEQFF.

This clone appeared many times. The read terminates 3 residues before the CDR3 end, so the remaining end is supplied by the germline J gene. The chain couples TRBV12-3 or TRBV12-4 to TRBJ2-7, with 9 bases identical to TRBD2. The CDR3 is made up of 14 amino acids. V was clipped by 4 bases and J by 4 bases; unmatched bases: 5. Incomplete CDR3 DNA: TGTGCCAGCAGTTCTCGGAGCGGGGGGTACGAG. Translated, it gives CASSSRSGGYE. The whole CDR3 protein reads CASSSRSGGYEQYF.

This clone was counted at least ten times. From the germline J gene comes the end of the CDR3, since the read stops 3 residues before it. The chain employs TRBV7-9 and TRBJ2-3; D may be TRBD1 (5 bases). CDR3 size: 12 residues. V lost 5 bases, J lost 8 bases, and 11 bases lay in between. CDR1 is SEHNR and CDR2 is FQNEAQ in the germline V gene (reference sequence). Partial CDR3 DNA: TGTGCCAGCAGCCCGGCAGGGTTTACG. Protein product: CASSPAGFT. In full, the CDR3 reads CASSPAGFTQYF. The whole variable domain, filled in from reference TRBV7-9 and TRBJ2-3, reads DTGVSQNPRHKITKRGQNVTFRCDPISEHNRLYWYRQTLGQGPEFLTYFQNEAQLEKSRLLSDRFSAERPKGSFSTLEIQRTEQGDSAMYLCASSPAGFTQYFGPGTRLTVL.

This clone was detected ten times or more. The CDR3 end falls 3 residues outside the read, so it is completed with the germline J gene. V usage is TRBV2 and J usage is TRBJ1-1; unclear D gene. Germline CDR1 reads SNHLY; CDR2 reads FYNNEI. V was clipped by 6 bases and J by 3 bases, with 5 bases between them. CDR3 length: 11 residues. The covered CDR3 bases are TGTGCCAGCAGCCAGGACACTGAA. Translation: CASSQDTE. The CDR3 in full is CASSQDTEAFF. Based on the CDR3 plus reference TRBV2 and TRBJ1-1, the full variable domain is EPEVTQTPSHQVTQMGQEVILRCVPISNHLYFYWYRQILGQKVEFLVSFYNNEISEKSEIFDDQFSVERPDGSNFTLKIRSTKLEDSAMYFCASSQDTEAFFGQGTRLTVV.

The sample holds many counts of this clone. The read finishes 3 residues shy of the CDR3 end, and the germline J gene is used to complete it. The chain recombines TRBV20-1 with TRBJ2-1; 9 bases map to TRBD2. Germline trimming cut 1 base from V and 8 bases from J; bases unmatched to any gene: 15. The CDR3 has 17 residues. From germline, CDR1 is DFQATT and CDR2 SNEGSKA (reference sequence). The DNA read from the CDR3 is TGCAGTGCTAGAGCAGAGGGGAGACTAGCGGAAGGCGATGAG. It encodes CSARAEGRLAEGDE. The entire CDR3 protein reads CSARAEGRLAEGDEQFF.

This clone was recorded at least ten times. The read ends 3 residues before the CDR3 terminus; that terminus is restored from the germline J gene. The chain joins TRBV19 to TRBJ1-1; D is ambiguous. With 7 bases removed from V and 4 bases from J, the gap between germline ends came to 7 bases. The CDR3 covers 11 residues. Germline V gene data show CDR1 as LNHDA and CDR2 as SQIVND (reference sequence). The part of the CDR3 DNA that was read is TGTGCCAGTAAGAAGGGCACTGAA. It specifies CASKKGTE. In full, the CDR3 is CASKKGTEAFF.

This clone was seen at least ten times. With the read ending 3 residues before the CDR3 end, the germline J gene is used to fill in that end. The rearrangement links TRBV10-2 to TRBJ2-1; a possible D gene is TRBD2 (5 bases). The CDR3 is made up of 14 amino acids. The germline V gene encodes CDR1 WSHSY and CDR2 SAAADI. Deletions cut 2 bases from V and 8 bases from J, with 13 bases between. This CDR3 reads CASSEIAFGDEQFF. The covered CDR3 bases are TGCGCCAGCAGTGAGATAGCGTTCGGGGATGAG.